This T cell receptor (beta chain) was profiled in a study of T cell repertoires and Cas9 in healthy adults. Turning to the study itself: SpCas9-reactive CD4 and CD8 T cells were characterized for potency, cytotoxicity and lineage.

Comment on this clone: Its target is unknown.

This table comes from immunoSEQ multiplex PCR, and its TCRdb copy is limited to in-frame clones, with some not included. Among 15,000 or so clones listed, around 90% were seen once. The CDR3 covers 14 residues. Per germline, CDR1 SGHDT and CDR2 YYEEEE. Trimming cost V 2 bases and J 5 bases, with 11 bases left between them. Broader study findings: SpCas9-reactive regulatory T cells reportedly mitigated SpCas9-reactive effector T cells in vitro.

The source of this sequence is a human donor in good health. The chain uses TRBV5-6 and TRBJ2-1, with D possibly TRBD2 on 5 matching bases. Material: Tregs (CD4+, CD25+, CD127-, CD137-, CD154-) from PBMCs; culture status not recorded. The CDR3 DNA reads as TGTGCCAGCAGCTTAATGGACTGGGACAATGAGCAGTTCTTC. Protein product: CASSLMDWDNEQFF.